A single sample is the source of the 2 T cell receptor beta chains below, sequenced in a study of cytomegalovirus exposure and HLA in healthy donors. The assay was immunoSEQ multiplex PCR, and TCRdb's table has in-frame clones only and misses some. The sample has over 150,000 clones; 75% to 95% are singletons. The sequenced material came from PBMCs. The receptor source for this set is a woman younger than 35 in good health and CMV-seropositive.

The J gene is TRBJ2-7, the V gene TRBV21-1; the table's D call, TRBD1, has no DNA check behind it. TRBV21-1 corresponds to a pseudogene. CDR3 size: 18 residues. The CDR3 DNA follows: TGTGCCAGCAGCAAATTGGATTCTCGACTACAGGGGTCCCACGAGCAGTACTTC. Translating it yields CASSKLDSRLQGSHEQYF.

The CDR3 nucleotides are TGTGCCATCTCACGGGGGGGCAATGAGCAGTTCTTC. Translation: CAISRGGNEQFF. The chain combines TRBV10-3 with TRBJ2-1, with TRBD2 matching 8 bases. CDR3 length: 12 residues. Unmatched junction bases numbered 3, after V lost 8 bases and J lost 6 bases. Germline V lookup: CDR1 ENHRY, CDR2 SYGVKD.